The present T cell receptor (beta chain) was sequenced within a study of OX40 agonist ivuxolimab in advanced cancers. Germline V gene sequence: CDR1 SGHTA, CDR2 FQGNSA. This CDR3 region has 14 residues. Trimming cost V 2 bases and J 1 base, with 8 bases left between them. TCRdb's copy holds only in-frame clones and misses some; the assay was immunoSEQ multiplex PCR. The sample holds 75,000 to 100,000 clones, more than 85% seen once. This TCR was sampled from an adult with an advanced solid tumor such as melanoma, head and neck, liver or kidney cancer. The rearrangement uses TRBV7-2 and TRBJ1-1; D is unclear. This specimen was CD4+ or CD8+ T cells sorted from blood, taken in a trial of the OX40 agonist ivuxolimab. The DNA of the CDR3 is TGTGCCAGCAGCTTATTGTTCACGAACACTGAAGCTTTCTTT. It codes for CASSLLFTNTEAFF.